The entry below gives a single T cell receptor beta chain sequence along with its context. Antigen specificity is unknown. The PCR employed 60 Vbeta primers together with 13 Jbeta primers. Libraries were prepared by immunoSEQ multiplex PCR; TCRdb keeps only in-frame clonotypes and omits some of them. The sample consists of approximately 120,000 clones, around 75% of them appearing once. These data come from a study of cytomegalovirus exposure and HLA in healthy donors. Study results and limitations: A list of about 160 TCR beta chains associated with cytomegalovirus was given. Clonal expansion, a later analysis showed, was greater in HLA-associated TCR beta chains than in equally common others. In vitro, three CMV-associated chains proved specific for CMV antigens. A previous analysis found most TCR beta V segments productive roughly 87% or roughly 30% of the time.

The length of the CDR3 is 16 residues. The germline V gene encodes CDR1 SGHNT and CDR2 YYREEE (reference sequence). J gave up 1 base and V 0 bases, and 6 bases lay outside the gene matches. The sequence came from a woman aged 45-65 years in good health and CMV-seropositive. The sample consisted of PBMCs. V usage is TRBV5-4 and J usage is TRBJ2-5, with 7 nucleotides matching TRBD2. The CDR3 reads CASSLEPSGFQETQYF. The CDR3 coding sequence is TGTGCCAGCAGCTTGGAGCCTAGCGGTTTCCAAGAGACCCAGTACTTC.